Listed here are 25 T cell receptor beta chains from one sample, sequenced in a study of blood T cell repertoires in COVID-19. Generated by immunoSEQ multiplex PCR, the TCRdb table keeps only in-frame clones and is missing some. The sample lists 70,000 to 100,000 clones; 80% to 90% were seen once. Sequencing was performed on peripheral blood. These receptor sequences come from an elderly woman with acute or convalescent COVID-19.

CDR3 DNA: TGTGCCAGCAGCGTATCAGGCTCCTACGAGCAGTACTTC. Its translation: CASSVSGSYEQYF. This chain uses TRBV9 with TRBJ2-7; no reliable D call. The CDR3 length is 13 residues. The V gene lost 1 base and the J gene lost 0 bases, with 5 bases spanning the gap. CDR1 SGDLS and CDR2 YYNGEE come from the germline V gene.

This rearrangement joins TRBV18 to TRBJ1-4, with D maybe TRBD1 (5 bases). The CDR3 runs to 15 residues. Between the trimmed V and J ends, which lost 0 bases and 8 bases, there was a span of 13 bases. Per germline, CDR1 KGHSH and CDR2 LQKENI. The CDR3 DNA follows: TGTGCCAGCTCACCACCGACGGGGGTCCAGGAAAAACTGTTTTTT. The encoded protein is CASSPPTGVQEKLFF. Full variable domain (remainder filled in from reference TRBV18 and TRBJ1-4): NAGVMQNPRHLVRRRGQEARLRCSPMKGHSHVYWYRQLPEEGLKFMVYLQKENIIDESGMPKERFSAEFPKEGPSILRIQQVVRGDSAAYFCASSPPTGVQEKLFFGSGTQLSVL.

The chain has TRBV11-3 and TRBJ1-6; no clear D gene. The germline gives CDR1 SGHNT, CDR2 YENEEA. Trimming stripped 4 bases from V and 6 bases from J, with 19 bases between. The CDR3 contains 17 residues. The CDR3 DNA reads TGTGCCAGCAGCTCAACTTTCTCGGTGAATGCTAATTCACCCCTCCACTTT. Its protein is CASSSTFSVNANSPLHF.

This rearrangement joins TRBV2 to TRBJ1-6, with D possibly matching TRBD1 (6 bases). Trimming shortened V by 4 bases and J by 10 bases, and 23 bases separated the two germline ends. The germline V gene has CDR1 SNHLY and CDR2 FYNNEI. The CDR3 loop spans 17 amino acids. This chain's CDR3 is CASSALPNRELGSPLHF. The CDR3 nucleotides are TGTGCCAGCAGTGCTCTCCCAAACAGGGAATTGGGGTCACCCCTCCACTTT.

The rearrangement uses TRBV4-2 and TRBJ2-2; 8 nucleotides align to TRBD1. This CDR3 is 14 amino acids long. The trim removed 1 base at V and 6 bases at J, leaving 1 base unmatched. Germline CDR1 is LGHNA and CDR2 is YNFKEQ. CDR3 in amino acids: CASSQAGGPGELFF. The CDR3 DNA reads TGTGCCAGCAGCCAAGCAGGGGGCCCCGGGGAGCTGTTTTTT.

V and J are TRBV15 and TRBJ1-3; D is ambiguous. Germline loops: CDR1 LNHNV, CDR2 YYDKDF (reference sequence). The CDR3 length is 16 residues. V lost 1 base and J lost 0, with 10 bases in between. This CDR3 is CATSRVKQHSGNTIYF. DNA for the CDR3: TGTGCCACCAGCAGAGTGAAACAGCACTCTGGAAACACCATATATTTT.

The DNA of the CDR3 is TGCGCCAGCAGCTTGAACAGGAACACAGATACGCAGTATTTT. Translated, it gives CASSLNRNTDTQYF. The gene calls are TRBV5-1 and TRBJ2-3; perhaps TRBD1 as D (5 bases). Trimming left V 1 base short and J 2 bases short, with 8 bases between. The CDR3 is made up of 14 amino acids. Germline-derived CDR1 and CDR2 are SGHRS and YFSETQ.

In its sample, this clone was seen a few times. In DNA form, the CDR3 reads TGTGCCAGCTCACGGACAGGCGATACCGGGGAGCTGTTTTTT. It codes for CASSRTGDTGELFF. The gene calls are TRBV18 and TRBJ2-2; 7 nucleotides align to TRBD1. Trimming took 4 bases from V and 5 from J; bases not matched to a gene: 4. The CDR3 is made up of 14 amino acids. Germline-derived CDR1 and CDR2 are KGHSH and LQKENI.

The chain uses TRBV28 and TRBJ1-1, with TRBD1 identical over 8 bases. Per germline, CDR1 MDHEN and CDR2 SYDVKM. The CDR3 runs to 17 residues. The trim removed 5 bases at V and 0 bases at J, leaving 11 bases unmatched. CDR3 loop: CASSHWTGKTMNTEAFF. The CDR3 DNA reads as TGTGCCAGCAGTCATTGGACAGGGAAGACCATGAACACTGAAGCTTTCTTT.

This clone was observed a single time. The rearrangement joins TRBV14 to TRBJ2-7, with D perhaps TRBD2 (7 bases). V lost 0 bases and J 4 bases, leaving 16 bases between the germline ends. The CDR3 runs 16 residues. The germline V gene has CDR1 SGHDN and CDR2 FVKESK. The CDR3 nucleotides are TGTGCCAGCAGCCAAGAGCGGGGAGGGGGGGCTTACGAGCAGTACTTC. It encodes CASSQERGGGAYEQYF.

This sequence joins TRBV29-1 and TRBJ2-5, with D possibly matching TRBD2 (6 bases). V was shortened by 6 bases and J by 5 bases, with 16 bases between the two germline ends. The CDR3 sequence is 13 residues long. Germline CDR1 reads SQVTM; CDR2 reads ANQGSEA. The CDR3 coding sequence is TGCAGCGTGGGTGGGGGAGGCTGGGAGACCCAGTACTTC. This encodes CSVGGGGWETQYF.

The V gene is TRBV18, the J gene TRBJ2-3; tentatively, D is TRBD2 (5 bases). The CDR3 runs to 15 residues. The ends were cut back, 3 bases at V and 1 base at J, with 11 bases in the middle. Germline CDR1 and CDR2: KGHSH and LQKENI. CDR3 loop: CASSPTGWGTDTQYF. CDR3 sequence (DNA): TGTGCCAGCTCACCTACGGGGTGGGGCACAGATACGCAGTATTTT.

The CDR3 DNA reads TGTGCCAGCAGTTACAACAGGGGTTTCGACGAGCAGTACTTC. Amino acid sequence: CASSYNRGFDEQYF. This chain uses TRBV6-5 with TRBJ2-7; 7 bases align to TRBD1. This CDR3 is built from 14 residues. V dropped 2 bases and J dropped 5; count of bases not matched to a gene: 6. CDR1 MNHEY and CDR2 SVGAGI come from the germline V gene.

The rearrangement joins TRBV4-1 to TRBJ1-2; 10 bases are shared with TRBD1. V dropped 1 base and J dropped 4; count of bases not matched to a gene: 6. The CDR3 extends over 16 amino acids. Per germline, CDR1 MGHRA and CDR2 YSYEKL. In DNA form, the CDR3 reads TGCGCCAGCAGCCAAGCCGGGACAGGGGTCCTCTATGGCTACACCTTC. Its translation: CASSQAGTGVLYGYTF.

The chain is built from TRBV5-6 and TRBJ2-1; 10 positions match TRBD1. Germline V gives CDR1 SGHDT, CDR2 YYEEEE. This CDR3 has 15 residues. J gave up 10 bases and V 2 bases, and 9 bases lay outside the gene matches. CDR3: CASSLRDRGVWEQFF. CDR3 nucleotide sequence: TGTGCCAGCAGCTTAAGGGACAGGGGAGTGTGGGAGCAGTTCTTC.

This clone showed up just once. The chain has TRBV19 and TRBJ1-5, with 7 positions matching TRBD1. The CDR3 totals 15 residues. J gave up 6 bases and V 7 bases, and 12 bases lay outside the gene matches. Germline assignment: CDR1 LNHDA and CDR2 SQIVND (reference sequence). CDR3 region: CASTLSGRGLQPQHF. CDR3 coding DNA: TGTGCCAGTACTCTGTCCGGGAGGGGGCTTCAGCCCCAGCATTTT. The variable domain in full, completed from reference TRBV19 and TRBJ1-5, reads DGGITQSPKYLFRKEGQNVTLSCEQNLNHDAMYWYRQDPGQGLRLIYYSQIVNDFQKGDIAEGYSVSREKKESFPLTVTSAQKNPTAFYLCASTLSGRGLQPQHFGDGTRLSIL.

The rearrangement links TRBV30 to TRBJ2-5, with 8 bases lining up with TRBD2. The CDR3 has 16 amino acids. Losses at the gene ends were 1 base for V and 5 bases for J; bases not matched to a gene: 12. Per germline, CDR1 GTSNPN and CDR2 SVGIG (reference sequence). CDR3 sequence reads: CAWSGGLGYASETQYF. CDR3 DNA sequence: TGTGCCTGGAGTGGGGGACTAGGGTACGCGTCGGAGACCCAGTACTTC. Supplemented by reference TRBV30 and TRBJ2-5, the full variable domain reads SQTIHQWPATLVQPVGSPLSLECTVEGTSNPNLYWYRQAAGRGLQLLFYSVGIGQISSEVPQNLSASRPQDRQFILSSKKLLLSDSGFYLCAWSGGLGYASETQYFGPGTRLLVL.

The V gene is TRBV7-9, the J gene TRBJ2-4, with 10 nucleotides matching TRBD2. V lost 3 bases to trimming and J lost 0 bases; unmatched junction nucleotides: 5. CDR3 length equals 17 residues. Germline V gives CDR1 SEHNR, CDR2 FQNEAQ (reference sequence). For the CDR3, the DNA is TGTGCCAGCAGCTTGCTAGCGGGAGCTGTAGCCAAAAACATTCAGTACTTC. Translating gives CASSLLAGAVAKNIQYF.

The rearrangement links TRBV21-1 to TRBJ2-6; the table's D call, TRBD1, was not checked against the DNA. TRBV21-1 corresponds to a pseudogene. CDR3 length equals 18 residues. In nucleotides, the CDR3 is TGTGCCAGCAGCAAAGCGGGCAGGGGGAGCAACTGGGCCAACGTCCTGACTTTC. It codes for CASSKAGRGSNWANVLTF.

The rearrangement joins TRBV6-2 or TRBV6-3 to TRBJ2-7, with D perhaps matching TRBD1 (6 bases). Germline-derived CDR1 and CDR2 are MNHEY and SVGEGT. The V gene lost 0 bases and the J gene lost 8 bases, with 8 bases spanning the gap. The CDR3 spans 12 residues. DNA of the CDR3: TGTGCCAGCAGTTACTCGAGGGGGAAGCAGTACTTC. Its protein is CASSYSRGKQYF.

The chain links TRBV2 to TRBJ2-1; TRBD2 agrees at 8 bases. CDR3 size: 14 residues. CDR1 and CDR2 from the germline V gene are SNHLY and FYNNEI. Unmatched junction bases numbered 2, after V lost 5 bases and J lost 2 bases. CDR3 coding DNA: TGTGCCAGCAGTCGGGGGGGGACCTACAATGAGCAGTTCTTC. It encodes CASSRGGTYNEQFF.

The rearrangement uses TRBV6-5 and TRBJ1-2; D is possibly TRBD1 (5 bases). The CDR3 runs 14 residues. The germline V and J ends were trimmed by 0 bases and 8 bases, with 13 bases remaining between them. Germline loops: CDR1 MNHEY, CDR2 SVGAGI. The CDR3 DNA is TGTGCCAGCAGTTACTCTGACAGATCCGTCGGCTACACCTTC. Its protein product is CASSYSDRSVGYTF.

About this clone: This sample also contains other DNA sequences that code for the same CDR3. The chain is built from TRBV6-1 and TRBJ2-7; possibly TRBD1 for D (6 bases). Trimming left V 0 bases short and J 3 bases short, with 9 bases between. Germline V CDR1 and CDR2: MNHNS, SASEGT. This CDR3 has 14 amino acids. The CDR3 DNA reads as TGTGCCAGCAGTGAAGCGGGGGCAGACTACGAGCAGTACTTC. It is translated as CASSEAGADYEQYF.

This chain uses TRBV18 with TRBJ2-3; the match to TRBD1 covers 8 bases. The CDR3 sequence is 14 residues long. Trimming removed 2 bases from V and 6 bases from J; junction bases left unmatched: 4. CDR1 and CDR2 (germline): KGHSH, LQKENI. The CDR3 bases are TGTGCCAGCTCACCATGGACAGGGCCCGATACGCAGTATTTT. As protein: CASSPWTGPDTQYF.

The chain employs TRBV6-5 and TRBJ1-2, with 7 bases identical to TRBD1. Per germline, CDR1 MNHEY and CDR2 SVGAGI. The CDR3 totals 12 residues. V lost 6 bases, J lost 4 bases, and 2 bases stayed unmatched. CDR3 residues: CASRSGGYGYTF. The CDR3, as DNA: TGTGCCAGCAGGTCAGGGGGCTATGGCTACACCTTC.